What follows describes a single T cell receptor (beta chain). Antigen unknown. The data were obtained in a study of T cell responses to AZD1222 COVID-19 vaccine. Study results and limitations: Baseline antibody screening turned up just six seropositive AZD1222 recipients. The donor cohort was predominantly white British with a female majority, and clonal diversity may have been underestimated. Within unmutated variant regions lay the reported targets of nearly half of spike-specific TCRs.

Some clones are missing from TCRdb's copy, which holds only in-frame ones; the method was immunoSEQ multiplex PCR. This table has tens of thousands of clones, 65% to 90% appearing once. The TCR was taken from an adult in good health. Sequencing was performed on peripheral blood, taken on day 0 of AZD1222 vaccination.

The DNA for the CDR3 is TGTGCCAGTAGTCCTAGGGCAGGGGGAGGACGAGAGACCCAGTACTTC. Translation gives CASSPRAGGGRETQYF. The J gene is TRBJ2-5, the V gene TRBV19; possible D gene TRBD1, 7 bases. CDR3 length: 16 residues. V was trimmed by 5 bases and J by 4 bases, leaving 20 bases between them. Germline-derived CDR1 and CDR2 are LNHDA and SQIVND (reference sequence). The full variable domain, with the rest looked up from reference TRBV19 and TRBJ2-5, is DGGITQSPKYLFRKEGQNVTLSCEQNLNHDAMYWYRQDPGQGLRLIYYSQIVNDFQKGDIAEGYSVSREKKESFPLTVTSAQKNPTAFYLCASSPRAGGGRETQYFGPGTRLLVL.